The 5 T cell receptor beta chains presented below share a single source sample, sequenced in a study of metastatic and nonmetastatic thyroid tumors. Every patient was untreated before thyroid surgery. TCRdb re-clonotyped the PCR reads via MiXCR. The data show over 25,000 clones, about 4.1% seen once. The sequencing sample was made of blood. Receptors originate from a female donor with papillary thyroid cancer or a benign thyroid nodule (not recorded which). Some clones in this sample may be carry-over from other donors' samples.

CDR3 in DNA: TGTGCCAGCAGTTTATCAGGGGAGACCCAGTACTTC. This translates into CASSLSGETQYF. The J gene is TRBJ2-5, the V gene TRBV27; D gene uncertain. Germline V gene lookup returns CDR1 MNHEY and CDR2 SMNVEV (reference sequence). The CDR3 extends over 12 amino acids. The V end lost 0 bases, the J end lost 5 bases, and 4 bases lay between the germline ends.

J is TRBJ2-7 and V is TRBV5-1; 10 nucleotides match TRBD1. The CDR3 has 14 amino acids. The ends lost 3 bases at V and 0 bases at J; junction bases unmatched: 0. In germline, CDR1 is SGHRS, CDR2 YFSETQ. The chain's CDR3 is CASSWTGGSYEQYF. The CDR3 DNA follows: TGCGCCAGCAGCTGGACAGGGGGCTCCTACGAGCAGTACTTC. The whole variable domain, remainder taken from reference TRBV5-1 and TRBJ2-7, is KAGVTQTPRYLIKTRGQQVTLSCSPISGHRSVSWYQQTPGQGLQFLFEYFSETQRNKGNFPGRFSGRQFSNSRSEMNVSTLELGDSALYLCASSWTGGSYEQYFGPGTRLTVT.

V and J are TRBV5-1 and TRBJ2-2; D possibly matches TRBD1 or TRBD2 (5 bases each). Per the germline V gene, CDR1 is SGHRS and CDR2 is YFSETQ. The CDR3 runs 15 residues. Trimming stripped 5 bases from V and 1 base from J, with 12 bases between. The CDR3 region is CASRAGTKNTGELFF. The CDR3 region has the DNA TGCGCCAGCAGGGCCGGGACCAAGAACACCGGGGAGCTGTTTTTT.

A few counts support this clone. The chain couples TRBV11-3 to TRBJ2-3, with D maybe TRBD2 (5 bases). This CDR3 spans 18 amino acids. Germline V gene lookup returns CDR1 SGHNT and CDR2 YENEEA. With 0 bases removed from V and 13 bases from J, the gap between germline ends came to 29 bases. CDR3 in amino acids: CASSLDGSATDLLEGKYF. CDR3 nucleotides: TGTGCCAGCAGCTTAGATGGAAGCGCAACGGATTTACTAGAGGGAAAGTATTTT.

This clone has at least ten counts. This rearrangement joins TRBV3-1 to TRBJ2-1, with D tentatively TRBD2 (6 bases). V was trimmed by 5 bases and J by 0 bases, leaving 17 bases between them. CDR3 length: 17 residues. Germline-derived CDR1 and CDR2 are LGHDT and YNNKEL (reference sequence). CDR3 sequence: CASSRGWAGSSYNEQFF. The CDR3 DNA reads TGTGCCAGCAGCAGGGGCTGGGCGGGAAGCTCCTACAATGAGCAGTTCTTC.